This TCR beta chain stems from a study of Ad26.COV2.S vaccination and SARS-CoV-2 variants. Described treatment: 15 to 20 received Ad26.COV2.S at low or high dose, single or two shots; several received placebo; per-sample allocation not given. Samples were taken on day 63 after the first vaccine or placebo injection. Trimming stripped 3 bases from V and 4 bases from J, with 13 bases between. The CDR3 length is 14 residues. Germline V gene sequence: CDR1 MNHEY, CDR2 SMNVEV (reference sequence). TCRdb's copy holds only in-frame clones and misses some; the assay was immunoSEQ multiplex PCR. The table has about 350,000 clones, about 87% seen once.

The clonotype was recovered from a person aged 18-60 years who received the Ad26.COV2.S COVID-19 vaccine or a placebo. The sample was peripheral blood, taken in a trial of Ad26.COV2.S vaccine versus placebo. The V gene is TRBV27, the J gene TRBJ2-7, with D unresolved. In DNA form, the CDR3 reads TGTGCCAGCAGTTTGGCCAGCCTCGGGTACGAGCAGTACTTC. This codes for CASSLASLGYEQYF.